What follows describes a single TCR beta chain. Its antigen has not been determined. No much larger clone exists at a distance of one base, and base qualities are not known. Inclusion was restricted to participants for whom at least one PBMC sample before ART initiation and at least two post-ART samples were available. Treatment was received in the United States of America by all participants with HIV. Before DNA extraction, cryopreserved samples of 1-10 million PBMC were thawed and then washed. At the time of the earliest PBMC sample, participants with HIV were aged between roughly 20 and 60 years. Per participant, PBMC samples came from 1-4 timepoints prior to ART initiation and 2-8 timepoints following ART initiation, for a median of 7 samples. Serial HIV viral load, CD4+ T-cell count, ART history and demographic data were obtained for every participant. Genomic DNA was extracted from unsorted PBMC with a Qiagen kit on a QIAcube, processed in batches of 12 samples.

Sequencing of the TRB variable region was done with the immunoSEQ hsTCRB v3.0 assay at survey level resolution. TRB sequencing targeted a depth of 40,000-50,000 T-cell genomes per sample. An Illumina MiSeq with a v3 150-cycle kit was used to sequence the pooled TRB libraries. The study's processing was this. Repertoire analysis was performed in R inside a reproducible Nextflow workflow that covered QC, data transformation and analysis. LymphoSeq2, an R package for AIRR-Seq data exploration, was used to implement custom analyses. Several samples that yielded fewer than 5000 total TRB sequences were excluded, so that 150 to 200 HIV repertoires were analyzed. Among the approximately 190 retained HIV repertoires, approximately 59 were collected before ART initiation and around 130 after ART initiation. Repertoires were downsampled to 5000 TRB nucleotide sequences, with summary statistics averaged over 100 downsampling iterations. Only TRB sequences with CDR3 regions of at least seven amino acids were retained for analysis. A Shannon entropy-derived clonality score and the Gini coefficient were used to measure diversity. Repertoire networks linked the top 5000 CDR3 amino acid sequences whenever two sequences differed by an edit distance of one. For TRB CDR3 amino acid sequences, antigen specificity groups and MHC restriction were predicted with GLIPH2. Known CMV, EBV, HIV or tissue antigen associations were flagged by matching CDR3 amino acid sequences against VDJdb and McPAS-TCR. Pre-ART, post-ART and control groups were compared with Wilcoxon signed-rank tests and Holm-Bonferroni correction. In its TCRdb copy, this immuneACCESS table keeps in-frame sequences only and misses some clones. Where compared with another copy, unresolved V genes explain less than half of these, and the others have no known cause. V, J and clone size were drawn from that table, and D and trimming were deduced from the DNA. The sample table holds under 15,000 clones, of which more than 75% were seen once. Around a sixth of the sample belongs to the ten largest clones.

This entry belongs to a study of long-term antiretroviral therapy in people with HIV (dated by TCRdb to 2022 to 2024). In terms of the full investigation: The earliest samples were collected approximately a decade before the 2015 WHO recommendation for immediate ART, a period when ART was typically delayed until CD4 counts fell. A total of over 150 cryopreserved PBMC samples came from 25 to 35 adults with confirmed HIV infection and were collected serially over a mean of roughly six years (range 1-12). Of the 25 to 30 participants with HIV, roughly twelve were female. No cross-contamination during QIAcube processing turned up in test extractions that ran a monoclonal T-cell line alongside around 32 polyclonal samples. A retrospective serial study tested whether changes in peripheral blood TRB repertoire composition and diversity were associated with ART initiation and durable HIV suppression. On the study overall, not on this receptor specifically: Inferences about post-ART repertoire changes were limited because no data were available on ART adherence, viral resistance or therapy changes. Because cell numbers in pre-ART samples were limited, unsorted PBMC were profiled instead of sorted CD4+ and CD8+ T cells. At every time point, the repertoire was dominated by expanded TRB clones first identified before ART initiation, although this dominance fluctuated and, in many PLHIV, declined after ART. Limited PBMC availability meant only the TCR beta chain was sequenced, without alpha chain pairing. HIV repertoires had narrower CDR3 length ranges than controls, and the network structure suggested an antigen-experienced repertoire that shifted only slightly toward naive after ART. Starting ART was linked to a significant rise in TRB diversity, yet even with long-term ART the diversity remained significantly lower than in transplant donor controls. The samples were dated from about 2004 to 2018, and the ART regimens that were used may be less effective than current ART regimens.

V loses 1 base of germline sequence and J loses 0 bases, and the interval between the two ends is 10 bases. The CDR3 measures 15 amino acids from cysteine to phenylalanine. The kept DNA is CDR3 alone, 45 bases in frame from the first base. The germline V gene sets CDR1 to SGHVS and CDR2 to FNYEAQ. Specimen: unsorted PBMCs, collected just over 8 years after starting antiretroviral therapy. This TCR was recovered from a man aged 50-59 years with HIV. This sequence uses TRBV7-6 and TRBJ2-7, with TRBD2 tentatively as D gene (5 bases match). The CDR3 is CASSLGPSYSYEQYF. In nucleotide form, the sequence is TGTGCCAGCAGCTTAGGCCCTAGCTACTCCTACGAGCAGTACTTC.